A selection of T cell receptor beta chains follows, all from one sample in a study of T-cell memory formation after mild COVID-19. TCRdb re-called the 5' RACE reads with MiXCR, one entry per CDR3 protein. The sample consists of under 70,000 distinct CDR3 sequences, about 10% of them appearing once. Sequencing was done on a sample of PBMCs or a T cell subset sorted from them (not recorded which). These TCRs come from a man younger than 30 who had mild COVID-19 (a few samples of this study predate the infection). Cell type and time point are not known. Each CDR3 is given with its conserved first and last residue. D genes are given only for firm matches. Not every row has a clone size; where given, it reads once, few, many or a size class.

j_call,cdr3_length,clone_size,d_call,v_call,cdr3_aa,cdr3_nt
TRBJ1-5,16,NA,NA,TRBV7-3,CASSSRDPRVRQPQHF,TGTGCCAGCAGCTCCCGGGACCCACGGGTCCGGCAGCCCCAGCATTTT
TRBJ2-1,12,many,NA,TRBV20-1,CSAPGPGDEQFF,TGCAGTGCCCCGGGACCGGGCGATGAGCAGTTCTTC
TRBJ1-1,14,NA,NA,TRBV5-6,CASSLGRPNTEAFF,TGTGCCAGCAGCTTGGGACGTCCGAACACTGAAGCTTTCTTT
TRBJ1-5,14,NA,NA,TRBV24-1,CATRGSGNNQPQHF,TGTGCCACCAGGGGGTCTGGGAACAATCAGCCCCAGCATTTT
TRBJ2-5,15,few,NA,TRBV9,CASSVGTGVQETQYF,TGTGCCAGCAGCGTAGGTACCGGGGTCCAAGAGACCCAGTACTTC
TRBJ1-6,16,few,TRBD1,TRBV2,CASSEAGTGVGSPLHF,TGTGCCAGCAGTGAAGCCGGGACAGGGGTAGGGTCACCCCTCCACTTT
TRBJ1-2,17,many,NA,TRBV7-3,CASSSLSRLRKNYGYTF,TGTGCCAGCAGCTCCCTTTCGAGACTTAGGAAGAACTATGGCTACACCTTC
TRBJ1-5,16,few,NA,TRBV4-1,CASSHGRGIRNQPQHF,TGCGCCAGCAGCCATGGCCGGGGGATCCGGAATCAGCCCCAGCATTTT
TRBJ2-7,12,many,TRBD2,TRBV2,CASGTSDYEQYF,TGTGCCAGCGGGACTAGCGACTACGAGCAGTACTTC
TRBJ2-5,14,NA,NA,TRBV18,CASSPPGGEETQYF,TGTGCCAGCTCACCACCGGGGGGCGAAGAGACCCAGTACTTC
TRBJ1-5,14,few,TRBD1,TRBV20-1,CSAPDRGTDQPQHF,TGCAGTGCCCCGGACAGGGGTACGGATCAGCCCCAGCATTTT
TRBJ2-5,15,NA,TRBD1,TRBV19,CASSQGTGGAETQYF,TGTGCCAGTAGTCAAGGGACAGGGGGCGCGGAGACCCAGTACTTC
TRBJ2-3,17,NA,NA,TRBV3-1,CASSSDGLFRATDTQYF,TGTGCCAGCAGCTCGGACGGGCTCTTCAGGGCCACAGATACGCAGTATTTT
TRBJ1-2,13,few,TRBD1,TRBV29-1,CSAQGGLNYGYTF,TGCAGCGCTCAGGGGGGACTTAACTATGGCTACACCTTC
TRBJ1-2,18,many,TRBD1,TRBV7-2,CASSLVPGQGSAEGGYTF,TGTGCCAGCAGCTTAGTACCGGGACAGGGTTCAGCCGAGGGTGGCTACACCTTC
TRBJ2-5,15,few,TRBD2,TRBV5-1,CASSLASSGVETQYF,TGCGCCAGCAGCTTGGCCTCTAGCGGGGTAGAGACCCAGTACTTC